This record concerns one TCR beta chain sequence. This table comes from immunoSEQ multiplex PCR, and its TCRdb copy is limited to in-frame clones, with some not included. The sample lists some 68,000 clones, about 87% occurring once. The data were obtained in a study of OX40 agonist ivuxolimab in advanced cancers. The TCR comes from an adult with an advanced solid tumor such as melanoma, head and neck, liver or kidney cancer. Material: CD4+ or CD8+ T cells sorted from blood, obtained in a trial of the OX40 agonist ivuxolimab.

The CDR3 spells CASSLRTSGSRPGELFF. The CDR3 coding sequence is TGTGCCAGCAGCCTGCGGACTAGCGGGAGTAGGCCCGGGGAGCTGTTTTTT. The chain carries TRBV7-9 and TRBJ2-2; 13 bases agree with TRBD2. Germline CDR1 and CDR2: SEHNR and FQNEAQ (reference sequence). Trimming took 5 bases from V and 6 from J; bases not matched to a gene: 9. The CDR3 contains 17 residues.